This T cell receptor (beta chain) was obtained from a study of beta chain features in type 1 diabetes. This CDR3 spans 13 amino acids. The germline V and J ends were trimmed by 8 bases and 1 base, with 6 bases remaining between them. Germline CDR1 reads SGHDN; CDR2 reads FVKESK. Sampling consisted of one heparinised blood draw per donor, averaging about 116 mL. The study reverse transcribed the entire isolated RNA, so it sequenced expressed TCRB transcripts. Sequencing was performed with immunoSEQ multiplex PCR; in TCRdb, only in-frame clones are kept and a portion is missing. The sample gives some 140,000 clones, 9% of which show up once; around 0.79% is in the top ten. There are a few counts of this clone. What it binds is unknown. Whole-study results and caveats: Type 1 diabetes patients showed a moderate but significant shortening of TCRB CDR3s in all four CD4+ subsets.

The sequenced sample was central memory CD4+ T cells from blood. This TCR derives from a man aged 30 to 45 with type 1 diabetes. The chain couples TRBV14 to TRBJ2-6; D remains unclear. CDR3 amino acids: CASATSGANVLTF. In DNA, the CDR3 is TGTGCCAGCGCGACATCTGGGGCCAACGTCCTGACTTTC.